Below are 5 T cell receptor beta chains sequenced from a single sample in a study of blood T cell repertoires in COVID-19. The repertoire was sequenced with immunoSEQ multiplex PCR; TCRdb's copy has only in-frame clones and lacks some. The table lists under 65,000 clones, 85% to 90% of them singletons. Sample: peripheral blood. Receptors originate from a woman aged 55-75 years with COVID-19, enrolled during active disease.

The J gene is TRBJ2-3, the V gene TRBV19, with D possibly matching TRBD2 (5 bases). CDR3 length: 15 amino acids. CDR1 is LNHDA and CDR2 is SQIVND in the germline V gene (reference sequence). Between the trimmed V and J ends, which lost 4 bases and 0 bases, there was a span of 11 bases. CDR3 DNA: TGTGCCAGTAGTAGGCGGCCGGGAAGCACAGATACGCAGTATTTT. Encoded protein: CASSRRPGSTDTQYF.

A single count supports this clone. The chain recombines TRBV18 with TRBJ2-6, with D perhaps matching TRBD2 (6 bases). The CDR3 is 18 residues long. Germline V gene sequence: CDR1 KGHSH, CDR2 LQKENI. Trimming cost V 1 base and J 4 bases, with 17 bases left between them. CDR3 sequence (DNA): TGTGCCAGCTCACCACAACCACTTGGGGGAGGCGGGGCCAACGTCCTGACTTTC. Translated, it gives CASSPQPLGGGGANVLTF.

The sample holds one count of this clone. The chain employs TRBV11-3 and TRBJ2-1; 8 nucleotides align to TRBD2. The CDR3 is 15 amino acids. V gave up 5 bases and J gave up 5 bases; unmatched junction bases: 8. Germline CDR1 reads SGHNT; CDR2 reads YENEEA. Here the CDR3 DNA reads TGTGCCAGCAGCCCCCGGCTAGCGGGTAACAATGAGCAGTTCTTC. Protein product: CASSPRLAGNNEQFF.

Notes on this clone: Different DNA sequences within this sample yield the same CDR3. Written as DNA, the CDR3 is TGTGCCAGTAGTATCACAGCGAACACCGGGGAGCTGTTTTTT. It is translated as CASSITANTGELFF. The chain carries TRBV19 and TRBJ2-2; D unresolved. Between the trimmed V and J ends, which lost 3 bases and 0 bases, there was a span of 5 bases. The V gene's germline CDR1 is LNHDA and CDR2 SQIVND (reference sequence). The CDR3 extends over 14 amino acids.

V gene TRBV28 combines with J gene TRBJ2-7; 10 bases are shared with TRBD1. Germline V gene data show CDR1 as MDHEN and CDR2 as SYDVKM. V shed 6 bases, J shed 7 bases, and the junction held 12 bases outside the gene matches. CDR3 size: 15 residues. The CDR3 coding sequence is TGTGCCAGCAGCCGACGGGGGACAGGGGCGAGGGAGCAGTACTTC. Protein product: CASSRRGTGAREQYF.